This entry lists 11 T cell receptor beta chains sequenced from one sample in a study of control samples from healthy donors and cancer patients. The data were produced by immunoSEQ multiplex PCR, yet TCRdb's version contains in-frame clones alone and is incomplete. The sample shows 48,000 or so clones, over 90% of them seen only once. The specimen sequenced was PBMCs. The receptors were sampled from a woman between 45 and 65 years old with head and neck cancer.

This chain uses TRBV27 with TRBJ2-2; 9 nucleotides line up with TRBD2. V shed 3 bases, J shed 5 bases, and the junction held 10 bases outside the gene matches. CDR1 and CDR2 from the germline V gene are MNHEY and SMNVEV (reference sequence). The CDR3 is 17 amino acids. The CDR3 reads CASSFVPGTSITGELFF. The DNA of the CDR3 is TGTGCCAGCAGTTTCGTCCCCGGGACTAGCATTACCGGGGAGCTGTTTTTT.

This chain uses TRBV5-8 with TRBJ1-6, with 7 bases aligning to TRBD1. After removal of 0 bases from V and 10 bases from J, the junction contained 10 bases not matched to a gene. Per germline, CDR1 SGHTS and CDR2 YDEGEE. The CDR3 extends over 16 amino acids. In DNA form, the CDR3 reads TGTGCCAGCAGCTTGGTCGTGGGCAGGGGGAACTCACCCCTCCACTTT. Translation: CASSLVVGRGNSPLHF.

The chain recombines TRBV5-1 with TRBJ1-5, with 10 bases aligning to TRBD1. The CDR3 covers 17 residues. V was clipped by 4 bases and J by 1 base; unmatched bases: 8. Germline V gives CDR1 SGHRS, CDR2 YFSETQ. The CDR3 coding sequence is TGCGCCAGCAGCCACTTAGGACAGGGGGGGAGCAATCAGCCCCAGCATTTT. It specifies CASSHLGQGGSNQPQHF.

This clone was counted only a few times. V and J are TRBV2 and TRBJ1-2, with 8 bases that match TRBD1. V shed 8 bases, J shed 8 bases, and the junction held 16 bases outside the gene matches. CDR1 is SNHLY, CDR2 FYNNEI, per germline. The CDR3 spans 15 residues. CDR3 nucleotide sequence: TGTGCCAGCGGTACAGGGGGTTTTCTACTGGGCGGCTACACCTTC. This sequence encodes CASGTGGFLLGGYTF.

The CDR3 reads CASSLTSGGINTQYF. CDR3 coding DNA: TGTGCCAGCAGTCTGACTAGCGGGGGGATAAATACGCAGTATTTT. The V and J genes are TRBV2 and TRBJ2-3; 13 bases line up with TRBD2. This CDR3 has 15 amino acids. In germline, CDR1 is SNHLY, CDR2 FYNNEI. V lost 5 bases to trimming and J lost 7 bases; unmatched junction nucleotides: 6.

The V and J genes are TRBV29-1 and TRBJ2-7; 7 nucleotides align to TRBD1. The germline V gene has CDR1 SQVTM and CDR2 ANQGSEA. This CDR3 contains 12 residues. The junction had 8 bases not matched to a gene; V was cut back by 6 bases and J by 6 bases. Here the CDR3 DNA reads TGCAGCGTGTCTGGGACAGCCTCCGAGCAGTACTTC. It is translated as CSVSGTASEQYF.

This chain connects TRBV27 to TRBJ2-7, with D tentatively TRBD1 (5 bases). The V gene's germline CDR1 is MNHEY and CDR2 SMNVEV (reference sequence). Deletions cut 4 bases from V and 1 base from J, with 8 bases between. The CDR3 length is 13 residues. CDR3: CASSSTGSYEQYF. CDR3 coding DNA: TGTGCCAGCAGTTCAACAGGTTCCTACGAGCAGTACTTC.

The chain employs TRBV5-1 and TRBJ1-1; D is unclear. Germline V CDR1 and CDR2: SGHRS, YFSETQ. The CDR3 is 12 residues long. The germline V and J ends were trimmed by 4 bases and 6 bases, with 10 bases remaining between them. The chain's CDR3 is CASSTDFAEAFF. CDR3 DNA: TGCGCCAGCAGCACGGACTTCGCTGAAGCTTTCTTT.

This chain joins TRBV7-2 and TRBJ2-1; 10 nucleotides align to TRBD2. CDR3 length equals 16 residues. Unmatched junction bases numbered 9, after V lost 5 bases and J lost 5 bases. Germline assignment: CDR1 SGHTA and CDR2 FQGNSA. The CDR3 DNA is TGTGCCAGCAGCCCCCGGAGCGGGAGGGTCCACAATGAGCAGTTCTTC. Residues: CASSPRSGRVHNEQFF.

V and J are TRBV12-5 and TRBJ1-3, with a possible D match to TRBD1 (5 bases). There are 14 residues in the CDR3. From germline, CDR1 is LGHNT and CDR2 FRNRAP. V was shortened by 6 bases and J by 2 bases, with 11 bases between the two germline ends. The CDR3 DNA reads TGTGCTAGTGGGTACGGGACGGCTGGAAACACCATATATTTT. It encodes CASGYGTAGNTIYF.

V is TRBV7-9 and J is TRBJ2-2; D is ambiguous. The V gene lost 4 bases and the J gene lost 0 bases, with 12 bases spanning the gap. Germline lookup yields CDR1 SEHNR and CDR2 FQNEAQ (reference sequence). The CDR3 runs 16 residues. CDR3 sequence reads: CASSSYSVSNTGELFF. The DNA for the CDR3 is TGTGCCAGCAGCTCCTACAGCGTCTCGAACACCGGGGAGCTGTTTTTT.